The source of this T cell receptor beta chain is a study of control samples from healthy donors and cancer patients. The ends lost 6 bases at V and 3 bases at J; junction bases unmatched: 6. The CDR3 spans 14 residues. CDR1 and CDR2 from the germline V gene are MNHEY and SVGAGI. Produced via immunoSEQ multiplex PCR; TCRdb's table is partial and in-frame only. This sample's table reports about 210,000 clones. This chain joins TRBV6-5 and TRBJ1-2; TRBD1 matches at 8 bases. The clonotype comes from a woman under 40 in good health. Sequencing used blood. The CDR3 sequence: CASSDTGGDYGYTF. The CDR3 DNA reads as TGTGCCAGCAGCGATACAGGGGGGGACTATGGCTACACCTTC.